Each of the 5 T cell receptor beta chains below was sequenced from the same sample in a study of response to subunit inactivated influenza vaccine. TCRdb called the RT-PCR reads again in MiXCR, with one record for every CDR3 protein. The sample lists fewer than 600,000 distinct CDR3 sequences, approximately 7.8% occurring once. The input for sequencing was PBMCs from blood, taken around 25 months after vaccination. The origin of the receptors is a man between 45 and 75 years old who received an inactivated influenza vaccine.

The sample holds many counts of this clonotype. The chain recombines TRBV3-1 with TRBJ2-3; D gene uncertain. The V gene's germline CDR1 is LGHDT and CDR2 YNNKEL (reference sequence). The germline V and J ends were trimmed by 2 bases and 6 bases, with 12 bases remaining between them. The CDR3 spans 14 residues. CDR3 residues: CASSQSLAPDTQYF. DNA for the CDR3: TGTGCCAGCAGCCAATCCCTGGCGCCCGATACGCAGTATTTT.

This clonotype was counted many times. The CDR3 nucleotides read TGCAGTGCCCCAAACCAGGGACAGAACACTGAAGCTTTCTTT. This sequence encodes CSAPNQGQNTEAFF. The chain combines TRBV20-1 with TRBJ1-1, with a weak D call TRBD1 (6 bases). The CDR3 runs 14 residues. CDR1 and CDR2 from the germline V gene are DFQATT and SNEGSKA (reference sequence). V shed 6 bases and J shed 1 base, with 15 bases lying between them.

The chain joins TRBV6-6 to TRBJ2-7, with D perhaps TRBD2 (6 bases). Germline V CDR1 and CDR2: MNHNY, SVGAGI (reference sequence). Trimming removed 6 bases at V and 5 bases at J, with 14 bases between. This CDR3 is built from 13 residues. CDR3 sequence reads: CASRLPSVHEQYF. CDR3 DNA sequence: TGTGCCAGCAGACTACCTAGCGTCCACGAGCAGTACTTC.

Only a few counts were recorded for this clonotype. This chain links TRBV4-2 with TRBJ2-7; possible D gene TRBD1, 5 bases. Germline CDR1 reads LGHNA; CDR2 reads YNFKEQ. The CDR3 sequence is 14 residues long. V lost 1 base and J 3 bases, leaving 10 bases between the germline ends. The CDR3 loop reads CASSQALDNYEQYF. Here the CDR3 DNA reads TGTGCCAGCAGCCAAGCCCTGGACAACTACGAGCAGTACTTC.

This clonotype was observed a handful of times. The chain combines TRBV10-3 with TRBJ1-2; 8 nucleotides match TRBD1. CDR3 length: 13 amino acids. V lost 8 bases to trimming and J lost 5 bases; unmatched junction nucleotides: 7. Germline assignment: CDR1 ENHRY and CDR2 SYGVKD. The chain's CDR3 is CAIHGQGSYGYTF. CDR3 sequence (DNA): TGTGCCATCCACGGACAGGGAAGTTATGGCTACACCTTC.